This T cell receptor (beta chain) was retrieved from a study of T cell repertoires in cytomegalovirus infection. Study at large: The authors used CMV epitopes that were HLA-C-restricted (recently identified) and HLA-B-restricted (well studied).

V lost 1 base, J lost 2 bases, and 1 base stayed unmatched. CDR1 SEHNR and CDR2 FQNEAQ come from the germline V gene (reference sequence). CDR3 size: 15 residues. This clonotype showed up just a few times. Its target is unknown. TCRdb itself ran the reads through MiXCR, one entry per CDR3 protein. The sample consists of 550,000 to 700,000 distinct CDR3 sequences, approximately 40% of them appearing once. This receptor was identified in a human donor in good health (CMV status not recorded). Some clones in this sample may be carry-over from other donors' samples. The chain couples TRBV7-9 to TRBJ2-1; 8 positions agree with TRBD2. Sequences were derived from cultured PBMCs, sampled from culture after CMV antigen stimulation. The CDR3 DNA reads TGTGCCAGCAGCTTAGTCGGGGGGGCCTACAATGAGCAGTTCTTC. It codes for CASSLVGGAYNEQFF.